This TCR beta chain appears in the sequencing data of a study of shared T cell receptors in the human thymus. The CDR3 contains 15 residues. V shed 8 bases and J 3 bases; nucleotides not matched to a gene: 8. Germline V gene lookup returns CDR1 MNHEY and CDR2 SVGAGI. Sequencing was performed with immunoSEQ multiplex PCR; in TCRdb, only in-frame clones are kept and a portion is missing. The table has about 500,000 clones, about four fifths seen once; the top ten hold about 0.014%. This clone was counted between two and nine times. These data are also associated with another study on human thymus T cells. This second report adds: Donation came from healthy Finnish infants having corrective surgery for congenital heart defects. Thymic samples were excised during corrective heart operations. Apparent skewing of V and J gene usage characterized both thymic and blood repertoires. Related reports documented highly overlapping thymic repertoires among unrelated individuals.

V gene TRBV6-5 combines with J gene TRBJ2-1, with 9 nucleotides matching TRBD2. Sequenced sample: thymocytes. This sequence originates from a boy less than two years old with a congenital heart defect. Here the CDR3 DNA reads TGTGCCAGCGGGCTAGCGGGACCTTTCTACAATGAGCAGTTCTTC. Encoded protein: CASGLAGPFYNEQFF.